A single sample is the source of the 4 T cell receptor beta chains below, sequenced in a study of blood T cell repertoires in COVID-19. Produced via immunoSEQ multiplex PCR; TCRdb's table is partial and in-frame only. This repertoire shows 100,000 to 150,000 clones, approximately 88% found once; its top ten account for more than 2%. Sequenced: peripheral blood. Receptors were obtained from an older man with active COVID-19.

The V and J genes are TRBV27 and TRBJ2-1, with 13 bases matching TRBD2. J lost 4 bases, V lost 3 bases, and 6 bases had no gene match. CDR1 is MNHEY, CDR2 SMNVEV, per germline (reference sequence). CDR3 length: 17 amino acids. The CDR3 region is CASSFETSGRKYNEQFF. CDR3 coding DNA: TGTGCCAGCAGTTTTGAGACTAGCGGGAGGAAGTACAATGAGCAGTTCTTC.

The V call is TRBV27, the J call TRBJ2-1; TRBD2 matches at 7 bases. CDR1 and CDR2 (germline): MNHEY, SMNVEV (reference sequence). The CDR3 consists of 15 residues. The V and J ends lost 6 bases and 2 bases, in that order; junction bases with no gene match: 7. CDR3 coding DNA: TGTGCCAGCAGGAGGTCTAGCGGAACCTACAATGAGCAGTTCTTC. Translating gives CASRRSSGTYNEQFF.

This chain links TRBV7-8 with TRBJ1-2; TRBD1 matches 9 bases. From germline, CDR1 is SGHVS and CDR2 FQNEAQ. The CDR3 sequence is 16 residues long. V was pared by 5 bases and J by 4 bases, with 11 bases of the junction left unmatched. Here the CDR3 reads CASSPGGQGSLYGYTF. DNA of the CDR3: TGTGCCAGCAGCCCGGGGGGACAGGGTTCCCTCTATGGCTACACCTTC. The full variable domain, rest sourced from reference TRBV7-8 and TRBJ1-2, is GAGVSQSPRYKVAKRGQDVALRCDPISGHVSLFWYQQALGQGPEFLTYFQNEAQLDKSGLPSDRFFAERPEGSVSTLKIQRTQQEDSAVYLCASSPGGQGSLYGYTFGSGTRLTVV.

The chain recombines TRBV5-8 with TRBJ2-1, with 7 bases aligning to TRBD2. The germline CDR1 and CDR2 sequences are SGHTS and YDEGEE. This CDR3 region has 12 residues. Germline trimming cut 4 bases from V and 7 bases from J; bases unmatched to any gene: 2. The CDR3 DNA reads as TGTGCCAGCAGCCAGGGACTAAATGAGCAGTTCTTC. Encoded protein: CASSQGLNEQFF.